These T cell receptor beta chains were read from a single sample in a study of cytotoxic CD8 clonotypes in ibrutinib-treated CLL. Generated by immunoSEQ multiplex PCR, the TCRdb table keeps only in-frame clones and is missing some. The data show just over 200,000 clones, with nearly 80% seen just once and roughly an eighth held by the top ten. This material consisted of PBMCs, taken after 12 months of ibrutinib treatment. The receptors were gathered from a human donor with chronic lymphocytic leukemia. Each CDR3 is given with its conserved first and last residue. The D gene is left open where the match is weak. Size is stated for part of the rows, as once, few or many counts, or as a class when the clone is expanded.

d_gene,v_gene,abundance,len,j_gene,CDR3nt,CDR3aa
-,TRBV15,-,14,TRBJ1-1,TGTGCCACCAGCAATTTCCGGGAGGACACTGAAGCTTTCTTT,CATSNFREDTEAFF
-,TRBV6-5,-,13,TRBJ1-2,TGTGCCAGCAGTCTCGGAGCTAACTATGGCTACACCTTC,CASSLGANYGYTF
-,TRBV11-2,few,14,TRBJ2-7,TGTGCCAGCAGCTTAGGTCGCGTACGCTTGGAGCAGTACTTC,CASSLGRVRLEQYF
-,TRBV27,-,14,TRBJ2-7,TGTGCCAGCAGGGAGAACCCGGGACACTACGAGCAGTACTTC,CASRENPGHYEQYF
TRBD2,TRBV4-1,few,15,TRBJ2-5,TGCGCCAGCAGCCAAGAGGAATCGCGGGAGAGGGCCCAGTACTTC,CASSQEESRERAQYF
-,TRBV28,-,14,TRBJ2-5,TGTGCCAGCAATAGAGTGGGTGGACAAGAGACCCAGTACTTC,CASNRVGGQETQYF
-,TRBV9,-,13,TRBJ2-3,TGTGCCAGCAGCGGGACAAGCACAGATACGCAGTATTTT,CASSGTSTDTQYF
-,TRBV9,-,16,TRBJ2-7,TGTGCCAGCAGCGTTCATGGGACGGACAATTTCTACGAGCAGTACTTC,CASSVHGTDNFYEQYF
-,TRBV19,few,13,TRBJ1-4,TGTGCCAGTCGCGATGCAACTAATGAAAAACTGTTTTTT,CASRDATNEKLFF
-,TRBV6-1,once,11,TRBJ2-5,TGTGCCAGCAGTGTGAAGGGTGAGCAGTACTTC,CASSVKGEQYF
-,TRBV7-8,-,13,TRBJ2-2,TGTGCCAGCAGCTTAGTTTCGCCGGGAGAGCTGTTTTTT,CASSLVSPGELFF
-,TRBV6-1,few,16,TRBJ2-1,TGTGCCAGCAGTGAAGAATTGACAGACTATTACAATGAGCAGTTCTTC,CASSEELTDYYNEQFF
-,TRBV14,-,13,TRBJ2-5,TGTGCCAGCAGAGGGGCCAACTGGGAGACCCAGTACTTC,CASRGANWETQYF
-,TRBV6-4,-,10,TRBJ2-5,TGTGCCACTACGGGGGAGACCCAGTACTTC,CATTGETQYF
-,TRBV4-1,-,16,TRBJ2-2,TGCGCCAGCAGCCAAGTCAGGGGTGCGAACACCGGGGAGCTGTTTTTT,CASSQVRGANTGELFF
-,TRBV6-5,-,15,TRBJ2-7,TGTGCCAGCAGTATCAACAGGTTGGGGTGGGGCGAGCAGTACTTC,CASSINRLGWGEQYF
-,TRBV5-6,-,12,TRBJ1-6,TGTGCCAGCAGCTTAAATAATTCACCCCTCCACTTT,CASSLNNSPLHF
-,TRBV25-1,-,16,TRBJ2-3,TGTGCCAGCACCCCCGGGGTGACTGACAGCACAGATACGCAGTATTTT,CASTPGVTDSTDTQYF
-,TRBV7-9,-,12,TRBJ1-6,TGTGCCAGCAGCCCACACGGCAGGGTCCTCCACTTT,CASSPHGRVLHF
-,TRBV6-5,many,13,TRBJ2-7,TGTGCCAGCAGCCAGCCGGGACACTACGAGCAGTACTTC,CASSQPGHYEQYF
-,TRBV6-5,-,15,TRBJ2-3,TGTGCCAGCAGTTCCCCTAGCGCAGGCACAGATACGCAGTATTTT,CASSSPSAGTDTQYF
TRBD1,TRBV6-6,-,16,TRBJ1-1,TGTGCCAGCAGCTCAGACAGGGGGAGGATGAACACTGAAGCTTTCTTT,CASSSDRGRMNTEAFF
-,TRBV7-9,-,13,TRBJ2-5,TGTGCCAGCAGCCCTAGACGAGAAGAGACCCAGTACTTC,CASSPRREETQYF
-,TRBV5-5,-,14,TRBJ2-7,TGTGCCAGCAGCTTGGCAGGACTATCCTACGAGCAGTACTTC,CASSLAGLSYEQYF
-,TRBV2,few,12,TRBJ1-6,TGTGCCAGCAGTGATCAGTGGACACCCCTCCACTTT,CASSDQWTPLHF
-,TRBV7-9,-,15,TRBJ1-1,TGTGCCAGCAGCTTACCCCTTGGGGGGAACACTGAAGCTTTCTTT,CASSLPLGGNTEAFF
-,TRBV12-2,many,15,TRBJ1-2,TGTGCAAGTCGCTTAGCGCCGGGGGGCGACTATGGCTACACCTTC,CASRLAPGGDYGYTF
-,TRBV28,-,12,TRBJ2-3,TGTGCCAGCAGCACCCGGATTCTTACGCAGTATTTT,CASSTRILTQYF
TRBD2,TRBV6-5,-,15,TRBJ2-7,TGTGCCAGCAGGAAAACTAGCGGGGACTCCTACGAGCAGTACTTC,CASRKTSGDSYEQYF
-,TRBV30,-,14,TRBJ1-3,TGTGCCTGGAACTCAGGGAGAACTGGAAACACCATATATTTT,CAWNSGRTGNTIYF
-,TRBV7-2,-,13,TRBJ1-1,TGTGCCAGCAGCCTGGGGGGGAAGACTGAAGCTTTCTTT,CASSLGGKTEAFF
-,TRBV5-4,-,12,TRBJ2-2,TGTGCCAGCAGCCTCGACACCGGGGAGCTGTTTTTT,CASSLDTGELFF
TRBD1,TRBV28,-,15,TRBJ2-3,TGTGCCAGCAGAATCGGGACAGGTAGCGCAGATACGCAGTATTTT,CASRIGTGSADTQYF
TRBD2,TRBV7-8,-,17,TRBJ2-1,TGTGCCAGCACCTCCGGATACACGGGACTAGCGGACAATGAGCAGTTCTTC,CASTSGYTGLADNEQFF
-,TRBV4-1,few,13,TRBJ2-7,TGCGCCAGCAGCCAGACAATTCTATACGAGCAGTACTTC,CASSQTILYEQYF
TRBD1,TRBV28,-,15,TRBJ1-2,TGTGCCAGCAGTTTAGGGGGACAGGACCCTGCAGGCTACACCTTC,CASSLGGQDPAGYTF
TRBD1,TRBV28,few,13,TRBJ1-5,TGTGCCAGCAACAGGGGTTCCAATCAGCCCCAGCATTTT,CASNRGSNQPQHF
-,TRBV19,-,12,TRBJ2-5,TGTGCCAGTAGTCTGGGGAGAGAGACCCAGTACTTC,CASSLGRETQYF
-,TRBV27,-,14,TRBJ2-2,TGTGCCAGCGGGACAAATTGGAGCACCGGGGAGCTGTTTTTT,CASGTNWSTGELFF
TRBD2,TRBV7-9,-,14,TRBJ2-7,TGTGCCAGCAGCTCAAACGGGGGGGCCTACGAGCAGTACTTC,CASSSNGGAYEQYF
TRBD1,TRBV7-8,-,15,TRBJ1-6,TGTGCCAGCAGTTGGGACAGGGTAGGGGGGTCACCCCTCCACTTT,CASSWDRVGGSPLHF
TRBD1,TRBV28,once,16,TRBJ1-2,TGTGCCAGCAGTCAAATCGGACAGGGGAGGAACTATGGCTACACCTTC,CASSQIGQGRNYGYTF
-,TRBV4-1,-,15,TRBJ2-7,TGCGCCAGCAGCCAAGGTCTTGGAGTGGCCAACGAGCAGTACTTC,CASSQGLGVANEQYF
TRBD1,TRBV5-1,few,14,TRBJ1-2,TGCGCCAGCAGCTCCGGACAGGGCGGCTATGGCTACACCTTC,CASSSGQGGYGYTF
TRBD1,TRBV2,-,17,TRBJ1-6,TGTGCCAGCAGTAACAAACCAGACAGGGTTTGGCAATCACCCCTCCACTTT,CASSNKPDRVWQSPLHF
-,TRBV7-8,few,14,TRBJ1-1,TGTGCCAGCAGCCAGACCAACGGGAACACTGAAGCTTTCTTT,CASSQTNGNTEAFF
TRBD1,TRBV11-2,once,17,TRBJ2-5,TGTGCCAGCAGCTTAGTAGTCCCGGGACAGGGTAGCGGGACCCAGTACTTC,CASSLVVPGQGSGTQYF
-,TRBV10-1,-,14,TRBJ2-3,TGCGCCAGCAGTGAGTCCCGGGGCGCAGATACGCAGTATTTT,CASSESRGADTQYF
-,TRBV7-3,-,13,TRBJ2-7,TGTGCCAGCAGCCAAGGTTATTTCTACGAGCAGTACTTC,CASSQGYFYEQYF
-,TRBV20-1,-,11,TRBJ1-4,TGCAGCCCCGCGGGGGATGAAAAACTGTTTTTT,CSPAGDEKLFF